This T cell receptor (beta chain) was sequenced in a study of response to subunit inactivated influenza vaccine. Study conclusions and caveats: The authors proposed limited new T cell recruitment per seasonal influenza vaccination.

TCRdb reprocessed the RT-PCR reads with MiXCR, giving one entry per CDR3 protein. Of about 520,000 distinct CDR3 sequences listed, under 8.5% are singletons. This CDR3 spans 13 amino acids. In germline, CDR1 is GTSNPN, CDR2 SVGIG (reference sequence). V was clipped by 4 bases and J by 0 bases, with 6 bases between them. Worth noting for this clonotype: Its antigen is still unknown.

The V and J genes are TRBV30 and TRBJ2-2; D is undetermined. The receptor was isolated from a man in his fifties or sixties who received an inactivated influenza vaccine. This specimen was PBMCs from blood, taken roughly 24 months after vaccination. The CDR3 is CAWTRSNTGELFF. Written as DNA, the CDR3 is TGTGCCTGGACTAGGTCGAACACCGGGGAGCTGTTTTTT.